This T cell receptor (beta chain) was found in a study of regulatory T cells in long-lasting Graves disease. Whole-study context: Disease was considered persistent Graves' disease after over 5 years of antithyroid drugs (with positive TSH receptor antibodies).

This clonotype came up many times. Time point noted: persistent/refractory GD, antithyroid drugs over 5 years with positive TRAb. PBMC RNA served as the TCR library source. HTBI primers from iRepertoire and Arm-PCR of CDR3 regions yielded the TCR beta libraries. Using its own MiXCR run on the multiplex PCR reads, TCRdb lists one record per CDR3 protein. The table shows roughly 500,000 distinct CDR3 sequences, with roughly 23% occurring only once. V lost 8 bases to trimming and J lost 1 base, with 5 bases between them. In germline, CDR1 is MDHEN, CDR2 SYDVKM. CDR3 size: 12 residues. The chain carries TRBV28 and TRBJ2-2; D is unclear. The TCR sequence derives from a female donor with Graves disease. The specimen was peripheral blood mononuclear cells (PBMCs), collected when the disease was refractory, from a patient treated with antithyroid drugs. CDR3 bases: TGTGCCAGCTGTCGGAACACCGGGGAGCTGTTTTTT. Residues: CASCRNTGELFF.